One sample yielded the 11 T cell receptor beta chains listed below, sequenced in a study of shared clonotypes between healthy human individuals. CD45RO-negative cells were positively selected for CCR7, leaving out terminally differentiated effector memory CD45RA+ cells. Sequenced by immunoSEQ multiplex PCR; TCRdb stores in-frame clones only, minus some. Counted here are millions of clones, about 95% occurring once; the ten biggest clones make up roughly 1%. The sample comprised naive CD8+ T cells sorted from blood. These receptors originate from a man aged 18 to 29 in good health.

V and J are TRBV2 and TRBJ2-2; D possibly corresponds to TRBD1 (5 bases). Germline assignment: CDR1 SNHLY and CDR2 FYNNEI. The length of the CDR3 is 17 residues. Trimming cost V 5 bases and J 3 bases, with 19 bases left between them. The CDR3 DNA follows: TGTGCCAGCAGTACTCCGCTCAGGGATTCGGACACCGGGGAGCTGTTTTTT. Its protein is CASSTPLRDSDTGELFF.

This sequence joins TRBV11-2 and TRBJ2-7; no definite D call. The CDR3 loop spans 15 amino acids. With 3 bases removed from V and 2 bases from J, the gap between germline ends came to 14 bases. The germline V gene has CDR1 SGHAT and CDR2 FQNNGV. CDR3 coding DNA: TGTGCCAGCAGCTTTGGGCCGAGCGAAACCTACGAGCAGTACTTC. Translated, it gives CASSFGPSETYEQYF.

About this clone: Other DNA sequences in the sample encode the same CDR3. The chain has TRBV27 and TRBJ1-5, with a possible D match to TRBD1 (6 bases). Per the germline V gene, CDR1 is MNHEY and CDR2 is SMNVEV (reference sequence). There are 16 residues in the CDR3. V lost 0 bases to trimming and J lost 2 bases, with 11 bases between them. CDR3 residues: CASSLSGGEGNQPQHF. Here the CDR3 DNA reads TGTGCCAGCAGTTTATCGGGGGGCGAAGGCAATCAGCCCCAGCATTTT.

The chain carries TRBV2 and TRBJ1-1; D not resolved. This CDR3 contains 16 residues. Trimming left V 2 bases short and J 2 bases short, with 15 bases between. Germline CDR1 and CDR2: SNHLY and FYNNEI. The CDR3 coding sequence is TGTGCCAGCAGTGAACGGCCCGCCGCTTACAACACTGAAGCTTTCTTT. Its translation is CASSERPAAYNTEAFF.

The chain carries TRBV27 and TRBJ2-1; D ambiguous. The CDR3 contains 13 residues. Germline CDR1 and CDR2: MNHEY and SMNVEV (reference sequence). Trimming stripped 6 bases from V and 7 bases from J, with 13 bases between. This chain's CDR3 is CASSPISKNEQFF. The CDR3, as DNA: TGTGCCAGCAGCCCGATCTCCAAAAATGAGCAGTTCTTC.

This chain joins TRBV4-1 and TRBJ2-5; 10 bases align to TRBD2. V lost 1 base and J lost 5; bases outside the gene matches: 4. The length of the CDR3 is 15 residues. Germline V gene sequence: CDR1 MGHRA, CDR2 YSYEKL. The CDR3 sequence: CASSQVSGRVETQYF. The DNA of the CDR3 is TGCGCCAGCAGCCAAGTAAGCGGGAGGGTGGAGACCCAGTACTTC.

The genes are TRBV19 and TRBJ1-1; tentative D call: TRBD1 (5 bases). V was clipped by 1 base and J by 0 bases, with 9 bases between them. This CDR3 comprises 15 residues. CDR1 is LNHDA, CDR2 SQIVND, per germline (reference sequence). The CDR3 loop reads CASSIVGGVNTEAFF. The CDR3 DNA reads as TGTGCCAGTAGTATAGTAGGAGGGGTGAACACTGAAGCTTTCTTT.

In regard to this clone: Possible read error: a much larger clone is one base away. Additional DNA sequences in this sample encode the identical CDR3. CDR3 coding DNA: TGTGCCAGCAGCGTAGGAGGGGGCGCAGATACGCAGTATTTT. It specifies CASSVGGGADTQYF. V gene TRBV9 combines with J gene TRBJ2-3; 7 positions agree with TRBD1. The CDR3 runs to 14 residues. The V and J ends lost 0 bases and 4 bases, in that order; junction bases with no gene match: 2. Germline-derived CDR1 and CDR2 are SGDLS and YYNGEE.

The V and J genes are TRBV19 and TRBJ2-7, with D tentatively TRBD1 (6 bases). The CDR3 is 13 residues long. Germline CDR1 reads LNHDA; CDR2 reads SQIVND (reference sequence). Trimming stripped 7 bases from V and 6 bases from J, with 16 bases between. This chain's CDR3 is CASKQGWDLEQYF. CDR3 DNA: TGTGCCAGTAAACAGGGTTGGGACCTCGAGCAGTACTTC.

The chain combines TRBV7-9 with TRBJ2-7; TRBD2 matches 15 bases. Trimming cost V 5 bases and J 2 bases; bases outside gene matches: 4. The CDR3 consists of 16 residues. Germline V gene data show CDR1 as SEHNR and CDR2 as FQNEAQ (reference sequence). In DNA, the CDR3 is TGTGCCAGCAGCGATGGACTAGCGGGAGGGCCCTACGAGCAGTACTTC. Translation: CASSDGLAGGPYEQYF. The full variable domain, in which reference TRBV7-9 and TRBJ2-7 provide the parts outside the CDR3, is DTGVSQNPRHKITKRGQNVTFRCDPISEHNRLYWYRQTLGQGPEFLTYFQNEAQLEKSRLLSDRFSAERPKGSFSTLEIQRTEQGDSAMYLCASSDGLAGGPYEQYFGPGTRLTVT.

The chain links TRBV19 to TRBJ1-5; D ambiguous. V dropped 4 bases and J dropped 2 bases, with 15 bases sitting between them. From germline, CDR1 is LNHDA and CDR2 SQIVND (reference sequence). The CDR3 consists of 16 residues. This CDR3 is CASSSQSFSGNQPQHF. The CDR3 DNA sequence: TGTGCCAGTAGTAGCCAGAGCTTCTCTGGCAATCAGCCCCAGCATTTT.